Detailed here is one T cell receptor beta chain. Its antigen is currently unknown. This specimen belongs to a study of monozygotic twins with inflammatory bowel disease. Whole-study findings and limits: The inverse Simpson measure of TCRbeta diversity was lower in IBD patients than in healthy co-twins. Fewer shared clonotypes with others were found in IBD patients than in healthy twins, especially with disease activity.

Germline assignment: CDR1 MNHNY and CDR2 SVGAGI (reference sequence). This CDR3 region has 12 residues. Eight separate reactions for every sample produced the cDNA. TCRdb re-analyzed the 5' RACE reads; it lists each CDR3 protein once, without DNA. Across 330,000 or so distinct CDR3 sequences, the top ten clones capture approximately 2% of the sample. This rearrangement joins TRBV6-6 to TRBJ2-1. The source of this sequence is a human donor with ulcerative colitis or Crohn's disease, or a healthy co-twin of an affected twin (not recorded which). Sequencing was carried out using blood. CDR3: CASSDGSNEQFF.